These 9 T cell receptor beta chains came from one sample sequenced in a study of cytomegalovirus exposure and HLA in healthy donors. The PCR made use of 60 Vbeta and 13 Jbeta primers. The data were produced by immunoSEQ multiplex PCR, yet TCRdb's version contains in-frame clones alone and is incomplete. Among over 110,000 clones, approximately 84% were seen once, and the ten largest hold under 10%. The sequencing input was PBMCs. Every receptor here comes from a woman aged 55-69 years in good health and CMV-seropositive.

This clone was seen a few times. The chain links TRBV5-4 to TRBJ2-1, with 7 bases aligning to TRBD2. Unmatched junction bases numbered 9, after V lost 4 bases and J lost 5 bases. The CDR3 loop spans 15 amino acids. Per the germline V gene, CDR1 is SGHNT and CDR2 is YYREEE (reference sequence). CDR3 region: CASSRGGTTHNEQFF. The CDR3 DNA reads as TGTGCCAGCAGCCGAGGCGGGACTACCCACAATGAGCAGTTCTTC.

The V call is TRBV30, the J call TRBJ2-7; 7 bases align to TRBD1. V shed 2 bases, J shed 1 base, and the junction held 5 bases outside the gene matches. The V gene's germline CDR1 is GTSNPN and CDR2 SVGIG (reference sequence). This CDR3 has 14 residues. DNA for the CDR3: TGTGCCTGGAGTCCCGGGACAGCTTCCTACGAGCAGTACTTC. Translated, it gives CAWSPGTASYEQYF.

In nucleotides, the CDR3 is TGTGCCACCAGCAGAGTACGAGGCAGGGCTCAAGAGACCCAGTACTTC. The encoded protein is CATSRVRGRAQETQYF. The rearrangement uses TRBV15 and TRBJ2-5; TRBD1 might be the D (5 bases). The V end was cut by 1 base, the J end by 2 bases, with 14 bases between. Germline V gene sequence: CDR1 LNHNV, CDR2 YYDKDF (reference sequence). The length of the CDR3 is 16 residues.

V is TRBV30 and J is TRBJ2-3, with TRBD1 matching over 9 bases. The germline CDR1 and CDR2 sequences are GTSNPN and SVGIG (reference sequence). V shed 8 bases, J shed 4 bases, and the junction held 7 bases outside the gene matches. The CDR3 spans 13 residues. Here the CDR3 DNA reads TGTGCCCGCGGACAGGGGTGGGCAGATACGCAGTATTTT. Its protein is CARGQGWADTQYF.

V gene TRBV5-1 combines with J gene TRBJ1-2; D gene uncertain. The V end was cut by 4 bases, the J end by 0 bases, with 10 bases between. Germline CDR1 and CDR2: SGHRS and YFSETQ. The CDR3 is 14 amino acids. CDR3 region: CASSSLFSNYGYTF. DNA of the CDR3: TGCGCCAGCAGCAGCCTTTTCTCTAACTATGGCTACACCTTC.

This clone came up once. The V call is TRBV5-6, the J call TRBJ1-4; D is uncertain. V was clipped by 0 bases and J by 7 bases, with 10 bases between them. The CDR3 length is 14 residues. Germline values: CDR1 SGHDT, CDR2 YYEEEE. The CDR3 reads CASSLVAVVEKLFF. The CDR3 DNA follows: TGTGCCAGCAGCTTGGTTGCAGTGGTTGAAAAACTGTTTTTT.

V and J are TRBV4-3 and TRBJ1-2; TRBD1 matches 8 bases. The germline V gene has CDR1 LGHNA and CDR2 YSLEER. The length of the CDR3 is 18 residues. The ends lost 0 bases at V and 4 bases at J; junction bases unmatched: 13. CDR3 loop: CASSQDYGRAGGTYGYTF. CDR3 in DNA: TGCGCCAGCAGCCAAGATTATGGAAGGGCAGGGGGCACCTATGGCTACACCTTC.

This chain joins TRBV18 and TRBJ1-2; D not resolved. V was cut by 5 bases and J by 5 bases, with 15 bases left in between. The V gene's germline CDR1 is KGHSH and CDR2 LQKENI. The CDR3 length is 14 residues. In nucleotides, the CDR3 is TGTGCCAGCTCATCCCCGACGGAGATGTATGGCTACACCTTC. Translation gives CASSSPTEMYGYTF.

This rearrangement joins TRBV7-9 to TRBJ1-4; 7 bases are shared with TRBD1. V lost 2 bases to trimming and J lost 5 bases; unmatched junction nucleotides: 5. The germline V gene has CDR1 SEHNR and CDR2 FQNEAQ (reference sequence). This CDR3 is 15 amino acids long. The CDR3 is CASSLTGAENEKLFF. In DNA form, the CDR3 reads TGTGCCAGCAGCTTAACAGGGGCAGAGAATGAAAAACTGTTTTTT.